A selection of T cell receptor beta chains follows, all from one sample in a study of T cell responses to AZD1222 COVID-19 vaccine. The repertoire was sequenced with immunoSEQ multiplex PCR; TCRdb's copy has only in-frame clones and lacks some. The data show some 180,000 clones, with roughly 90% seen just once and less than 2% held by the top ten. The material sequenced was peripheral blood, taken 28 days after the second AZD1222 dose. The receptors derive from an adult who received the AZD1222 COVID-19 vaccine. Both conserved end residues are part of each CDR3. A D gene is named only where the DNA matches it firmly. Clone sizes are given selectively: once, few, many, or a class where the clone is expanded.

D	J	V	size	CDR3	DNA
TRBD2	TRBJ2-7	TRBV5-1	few	CASSLLGTNEQYF	TGCGCCAGCAGCTTGTTGGGGACTAACGAGCAGTACTTC
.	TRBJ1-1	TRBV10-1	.	CASNDRMGAEAFF	TGCGCCAGCAATGATCGTATGGGCGCTGAAGCTTTCTTT
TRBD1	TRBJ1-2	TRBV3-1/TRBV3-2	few	CASSQRTGDGGYTF	TGTGCCAGCAGCCAACGGACAGGGGATGGGGGCTACACCTTC
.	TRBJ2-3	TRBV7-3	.	CASSLIVGADTQYF	TGTGCCAGCAGCTTAATCGTTGGGGCAGATACGCAGTATTTT
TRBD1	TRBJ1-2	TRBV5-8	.	CASSFRDRVSYGYTF	TGTGCCAGCAGCTTCCGGGACAGGGTTTCCTATGGCTACACCTTC
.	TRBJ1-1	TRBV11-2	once	CASSLNRVEAFF	TGTGCCAGCAGCCTCAACAGGGTAGAAGCTTTCTTT
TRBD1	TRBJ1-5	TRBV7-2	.	CASRGQSNQPQHF	TGTGCCAGCAGGGGACAGTCCAATCAGCCCCAGCATTTT
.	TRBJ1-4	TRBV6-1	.	CASSEVQLPGDEKLFF	TGTGCCAGCAGTGAAGTACAGCTACCAGGCGATGAAAAACTGTTTTTT
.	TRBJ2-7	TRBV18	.	CASSPSGEVTAYEQYF	TGTGCCAGCTCACCATCCGGGGAGGTTACCGCCTACGAGCAGTACTTC
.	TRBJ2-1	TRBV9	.	CASSVERAGYNEQFF	TGTGCCAGCAGCGTCGAGCGGGCGGGCTACAATGAGCAGTTCTTC
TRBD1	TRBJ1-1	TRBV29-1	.	CSVADRVGTEAFF	TGCAGCGTAGCCGACAGGGTAGGGACTGAAGCTTTCTTT
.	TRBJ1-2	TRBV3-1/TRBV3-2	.	CASSHVRGYGYTF	TGTGCCAGCAGCCATGTCAGGGGCTATGGCTACACCTTC
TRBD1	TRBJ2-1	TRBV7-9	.	CASSLVDRVNYNEQFF	TGTGCCAGCAGCTTAGTAGACAGGGTGAACTACAATGAGCAGTTCTTC
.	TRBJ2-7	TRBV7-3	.	CASSLGRGREQYF	TGTGCCAGCAGCTTAGGTAGGGGGAGGGAGCAGTACTTC
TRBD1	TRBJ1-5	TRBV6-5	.	CASKTDRASNQPQHF	TGTGCCAGCAAAACAGACAGGGCTAGCAATCAGCCCCAGCATTTT
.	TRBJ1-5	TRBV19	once	CASSVQRNQPQHF	TGTGCCAGTAGTGTTCAGCGGAATCAGCCCCAGCATTTT
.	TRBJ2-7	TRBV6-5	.	CASSRGRESGEQYF	TGTGCCAGCAGCCGGGGGCGGGAATCGGGCGAGCAGTACTTC
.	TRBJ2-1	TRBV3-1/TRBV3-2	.	CASSPLDIYNEQFF	TGTGCCAGCAGCCCTTTAGACATCTACAATGAGCAGTTCTTC
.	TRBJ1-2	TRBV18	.	CASSRGAGGPYGYTF	TGTGCCAGCTCACGGGGGGCTGGCGGGCCCTATGGCTACACCTTC
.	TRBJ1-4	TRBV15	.	CATSEPPGQPEKLFF	TGTGCCACCAGTGAACCTCCGGGACAACCAGAAAAACTGTTTTTT